Sequencing of this TCR beta chain was carried out in a study of blood T cell repertoires in COVID-19. Across the whole study: COVID-19 samples from acute and convalescent phases originated in the United States, Italy and Spain.

Per the authors' pipeline: Cell counts per sample came from amplifying reference gene primers. Some clones are missing from TCRdb's copy, which holds only in-frame ones; the method was immunoSEQ multiplex PCR. From that table come the V and J calls and clone size; the DNA was used to work out D and trimming. The repertoire consists of around 140,000 clones, with about 87% occurring once and the leading ten covering 10%. This CDR3 is built from 16 residues. Trimming removed 4 bases from V and 5 bases from J, with 22 bases in between. Germline CDR1 and CDR2: SGHRS and YFSETQ. This TCR derives from a man aged 45-65 years with acute or convalescent COVID-19. The specimen sequenced was peripheral blood. J is TRBJ2-7 and V is TRBV5-1; D is perhaps TRBD1 (6 bases). CDR3 sequence reads: CASSRSDRLLSNEQYF. In DNA form, the CDR3 reads TGCGCCAGCAGCAGAAGTGACAGGCTTTTATCTAACGAGCAGTACTTC.